These T cell receptor beta chains were read from a single sample in a study. TCRdb analysed the 5' RACE reads with MiXCR anew, one entry per CDR3 protein. The table includes several thousand distinct CDR3 sequences, 15% to 20% detected once. Sequencing input: memory CD4+ T cells sorted from blood. The receptors derive from a female donor with breast cancer. The CDR3 runs from the conserved cysteine through the conserved F or W. D genes are given only for firm matches. Clone size, where shown, is once, few, many, or a class for clones that have expanded.

D	size	J	V	CDR3	DNA
.	.	TRBJ2-5	TRBV18	CASSPPVSRLRETQYF	TGTGCCAGCTCACCACCGGTATCGCGTTTACGTGAGACCCAGTACTTC
.	medium-sized	TRBJ1-1	TRBV6-5	CASSGGGTNTEAFF	TGTGCCAGTAGCGGAGGGGGGACGAACACTGAAGCTTTCTTT
.	many	TRBJ2-2	TRBV5-1	CASSLRAAANTGELFF	TGCGCCAGCAGCTTGCGGGCAGCCGCGAACACCGGGGAGCTGTTTTTT
TRBD1	medium-sized	TRBJ2-7	TRBV6-5	CASKYYPQGAYEQYF	TGTGCCAGCAAGTACTACCCCCAGGGGGCTTACGAGCAGTACTTC
TRBD2	many	TRBJ2-1	TRBV6-5	CASSLSAGGNNEQFF	TGTGCCAGCAGTTTGTCGGCGGGAGGGAACAATGAGCAGTTCTTC
.	medium-sized	TRBJ2-7	TRBV29-1	CSVVKGGAVGEQYF	TGCAGCGTTGTAAAGGGCGGGGCTGTGGGCGAGCAGTACTTC
.	.	TRBJ2-2	TRBV11-3	CASGRGGTNTGELFF	TGTGCCAGCGGTCGGGGTGGAACGAACACCGGGGAGCTGTTTTTT
.	few	TRBJ2-1	TRBV24-1	CATSRANEQFF	TGTGCCACCAGTAGGGCAAATGAGCAGTTCTTC
.	medium-sized	TRBJ1-6	TRBV7-2	CASSLALWGSSYNSPLHF	TGTGCCAGCAGCTTAGCGCTCTGGGGGTCCTCCTATAATTCACCCCTCCACTTT
TRBD2	few	TRBJ2-7	TRBV24-1	CAASEGLAGTYEQYF	TGTGCCGCCAGTGAAGGACTAGCGGGGACGTACGAGCAGTACTTC
.	medium-sized	TRBJ1-1	TRBV6-5	CASTLAGGDTEAFF	TGTGCCAGCACTCTGGCCGGGGGGGACACTGAAGCTTTCTTT
.	medium-sized	TRBJ2-5	TRBV12-3/TRBV12-4	CASSFGGQETQYF	TGTGCCAGCAGTTTCGGAGGGCAAGAGACCCAGTACTTC
.	medium-sized	TRBJ1-3	TRBV4-3	CASSQDRGLYSGNTIYF	TGCGCCAGCAGCCAAGATCGGGGGCTTTACTCTGGAAACACCATATATTTT
.	medium-sized	TRBJ1-4	TRBV29-1	CSVEDGRVQGKLFF	TGCAGCGTTGAAGATGGCAGGGTCCAGGGAAAACTGTTTTTT
TRBD2	medium-sized	TRBJ2-1	TRBV5-1	CASKREGEIFNEQFF	TGCGCCAGCAAGAGGGAGGGCGAAATCTTCAATGAGCAGTTCTTC
.	medium-sized	TRBJ1-1	TRBV12-3/TRBV12-4	CASSPPPGRSMGATEAFF	TGTGCCAGCAGCCCCCCTCCGGGCAGATCGATGGGGGCCACTGAAGCTTTCTTT
.	.	TRBJ1-1	TRBV18	CASSPLKDTEAFF	TGTGCCAGCTCACCACTCAAGGACACTGAAGCTTTCTTT
.	medium-sized	TRBJ1-1	TRBV24-1	CATSDRRVLEAFF	TGTGCCACCAGTGATCGCCGGGTACTCGAAGCTTTCTTT
.	medium-sized	TRBJ2-5	TRBV28	CASTSKGVETQYF	TGTGCCAGCACCTCGAAGGGGGTAGAGACCCAGTACTTC
TRBD1	.	TRBJ2-1	TRBV7-2	CASSGDRGVYNEQFF	TGTGCCAGCAGCGGGGACAGGGGAGTCTACAATGAGCAGTTCTTC
TRBD2	many	TRBJ2-3	TRBV28	CASRGQGTSGRAWGTDTQYF	TGTGCCAGCAGGGGTCAGGGGACTAGCGGGAGGGCCTGGGGCACAGATACGCAGTATTTT
TRBD1	.	TRBJ2-7	TRBV5-1	CASSGTGSHYEQYF	TGCGCCAGCAGCGGGACAGGATCCCACTACGAGCAGTACTTC
.	few	TRBJ2-6	TRBV28	CASSSGHSGANVLTF	TGTGCCAGCAGTTCGGGCCACTCTGGGGCCAACGTCCTGACTTTC
TRBD2	medium-sized	TRBJ2-3	TRBV9	CASKRDPTDTQYF	TGTGCCAGCAAGCGGGACCCCACAGATACGCAGTATTTT
.	medium-sized	TRBJ1-5	TRBV7-2	CASSFGGGYSNQPQHF	TGTGCCAGCAGCTTTGGCGGCGGTTATAGCAATCAGCCCCAGCATTTT
TRBD1	many	TRBJ2-2	TRBV16	CASSQDRDTGELFF	TGTGCCAGCAGCCAAGACAGGGACACCGGGGAGCTGTTTTTT
TRBD2	many	TRBJ2-7	TRBV2	CASSGGNRETYEQYF	TGTGCCAGCAGCGGGGGGAACAGAGAGACCTACGAGCAGTACTTC
.	medium-sized	TRBJ2-1	TRBV6-2/TRBV6-3	CASSYPPTRYEQFF	TGTGCCAGCAGTTACCCCCCGACCCGGTATGAGCAGTTCTTC
TRBD1	medium-sized	TRBJ2-5	TRBV7-7	CASSLPGQGTETQYF	TGTGCTAGCAGCTTACCAGGACAGGGCACAGAGACCCAGTACTTC
.	.	TRBJ1-2	TRBV7-2	CASSFGVEEYGYTF	TGTGCCAGCAGCTTTGGAGTGGAGGAGTATGGCTACACCTTC
.	many	TRBJ1-5	TRBV5-1	CASSTGQANQPQHF	TGCGCCAGCAGCACCGGGCAGGCCAATCAGCCCCAGCATTTT
.	medium-sized	TRBJ2-7	TRBV5-1	CASSSGGRLYEQYF	TGCGCCAGCAGCTCAGGAGGACGGCTCTACGAGCAGTACTTC
TRBD2	many	TRBJ2-1	TRBV18	CASSPQLAGTSINEQFF	TGTGCCAGCTCACCACAGTTGGCCGGGACTAGCATCAATGAGCAGTTCTTC
.	few	TRBJ2-3	TRBV6-2/TRBV6-3	CASSYSQGFSTDTQYF	TGTGCCAGCAGTTACTCACAGGGATTTAGCACAGATACGCAGTATTTT
TRBD2	medium-sized	TRBJ2-2	TRBV12-3/TRBV12-4	CASEESRGGSHGELFF	TGTGCCAGCGAGGAATCGCGGGGGGGCTCCCATGGGGAGCTGTTTTTT
.	many	TRBJ2-2	TRBV9	CASSRNPIWETWGAGELFF	TGTGCCAGCAGCAGAAACCCCATCTGGGAAACGTGGGGTGCCGGGGAGCTGTTTTTT
.	few	TRBJ1-6	TRBV20-1	CSARGDVNSPLHF	TGCAGTGCTAGGGGTGACGTTAATTCACCCCTCCACTTT
TRBD1	many	TRBJ2-7	TRBV5-1	CASSFSALGQGLYEQYF	TGCGCCAGCAGCTTCTCAGCCCTGGGACAGGGATTATACGAGCAGTACTTC
TRBD1	.	TRBJ1-2	TRBV4-1	CASSQYRGYTF	TGCGCCAGCAGCCAATACAGGGGTTACACCTTC
.	medium-sized	TRBJ1-2	TRBV5-1	CASSLSAGTGGYTF	TGCGCCAGCAGCTTGTCCGCAGGGACCGGGGGCTACACCTTC
TRBD2	.	TRBJ2-3	TRBV7-2	CASSAGGITDTQYF	TGTGCCAGCAGCGCGGGGGGGATCACAGATACGCAGTATTTT
.	medium-sized	TRBJ1-2	TRBV5-5	CASSFDGGGGYTF	TGTGCCAGCAGCTTTGACGGGGGCGGAGGCTACACCTTC
.	medium-sized	TRBJ1-5	TRBV6-5	CASSNINQPQHF	TGTGCCAGCAGTAACATCAATCAGCCCCAGCATTTT
TRBD1	few	TRBJ1-4	TRBV28	CASSSQGAHEEKLFF	TGTGCCAGCAGTTCACAGGGGGCGCATGAAGAAAAACTGTTTTTT
.	medium-sized	TRBJ2-5	TRBV9	CASSSEGYQETQYF	TGTGCCAGCAGCTCAGAGGGGTACCAAGAGACCCAGTACTTC
.	medium-sized	TRBJ2-5	TRBV20-1	CSASGGSGRETQYF	TGCAGTGCTAGCGGGGGCAGCGGACGGGAGACCCAGTACTTC